Detailed here is one TCR beta chain. Its antigen is unknown. Nobody among the patients had been given any treatment before thyroid surgery. MiXCR was used by TCRdb to re-call the PCR reads. The sample gives over 7,500 clones, roughly 25% of which show up once; 5% to 6.5% is in the top ten. Trimming shortened V by 1 base and J by 7 bases, and 8 bases separated the two germline ends. Germline assignment: CDR1 LGHDT and CDR2 YNNKEL (reference sequence). This CDR3 spans 13 amino acids. This sample was taken from a study of metastatic and nonmetastatic thyroid tumors. Study at large: Repertoires from malignant and benign thyroid patients were compared across blood and tumor or nodule tissue. Findings and caveats of the study: Within blood and tumor, benign nodules reportedly had significantly lower TCR beta diversity than malignant thyroid tumors did.

The receptor's source is a female donor with papillary thyroid cancer or a benign thyroid nodule (not recorded which). Some clones in this sample may be carry-over from other donors' samples. Sequenced: adjacent normal tissue. The V and J genes are TRBV3-1 and TRBJ1-5; the D is unclear. CDR3 bases: TGTGCCAGCAGCCAAGGCACAGACCAGCCCCAGCATTTT. Translated: CASSQGTDQPQHF.